This T cell receptor (beta chain) was profiled in a study of response to subunit inactivated influenza vaccine. Points from the study as a whole: Few new T cells, the authors suggested, are recruited by each seasonal influenza vaccination.

This clonotype appeared a few times. What it binds is unknown. With 0 bases removed from V and 8 bases from J, the gap between germline ends came to 17 bases. This CDR3 has 16 residues. Germline CDR1 is SGHTA and CDR2 is FQGNSA. TCRdb ran MiXCR on the RT-PCR reads and lists one entry per CDR3 protein. Here the sample spans 530,000 or so distinct CDR3 sequences, 14% being singletons. The sequencing here drew on PBMCs from blood, taken 12 days after vaccination. This receptor was obtained from a man in his fifties who received an inactivated influenza vaccine. The chain combines TRBV7-2 with TRBJ2-1; D may be TRBD2 (6 bases). CDR3 DNA: TGTGCCAGCAGCTTAGCGGTCGCGGGGCCTAGAGATGAGCAGTTCTTC. Protein sequence: CASSLAVAGPRDEQFF. The complete variable domain, with remaining parts taken from reference TRBV7-2 and TRBJ2-1, reads GAGVSQSPSNKVTEKGKDVELRCDPISGHTALYWYRQSLGQGLEFLIYFQGNSAPDKSGLPSDRFSAERTGGSVSTLTIQRTQQEDSAVYLCASSLAVAGPRDEQFFGPGTRLTVL.